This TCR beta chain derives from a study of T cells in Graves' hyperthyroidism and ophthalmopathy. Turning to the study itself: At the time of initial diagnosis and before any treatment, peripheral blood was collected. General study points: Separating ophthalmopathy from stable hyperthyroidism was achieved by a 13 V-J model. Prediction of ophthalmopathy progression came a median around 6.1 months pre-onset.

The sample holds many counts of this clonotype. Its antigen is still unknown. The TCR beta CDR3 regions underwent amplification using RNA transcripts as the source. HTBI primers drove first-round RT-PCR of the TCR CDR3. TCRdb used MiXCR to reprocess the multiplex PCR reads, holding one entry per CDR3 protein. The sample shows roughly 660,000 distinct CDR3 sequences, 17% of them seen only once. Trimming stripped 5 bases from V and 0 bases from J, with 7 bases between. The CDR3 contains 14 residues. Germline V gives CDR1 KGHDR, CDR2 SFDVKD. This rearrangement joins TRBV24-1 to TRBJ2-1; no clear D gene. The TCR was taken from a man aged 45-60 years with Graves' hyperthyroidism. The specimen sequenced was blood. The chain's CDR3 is CATSAASSYNEQFF. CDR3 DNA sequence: TGTGCCACCAGTGCGGCTAGCTCCTACAATGAGCAGTTCTTC.